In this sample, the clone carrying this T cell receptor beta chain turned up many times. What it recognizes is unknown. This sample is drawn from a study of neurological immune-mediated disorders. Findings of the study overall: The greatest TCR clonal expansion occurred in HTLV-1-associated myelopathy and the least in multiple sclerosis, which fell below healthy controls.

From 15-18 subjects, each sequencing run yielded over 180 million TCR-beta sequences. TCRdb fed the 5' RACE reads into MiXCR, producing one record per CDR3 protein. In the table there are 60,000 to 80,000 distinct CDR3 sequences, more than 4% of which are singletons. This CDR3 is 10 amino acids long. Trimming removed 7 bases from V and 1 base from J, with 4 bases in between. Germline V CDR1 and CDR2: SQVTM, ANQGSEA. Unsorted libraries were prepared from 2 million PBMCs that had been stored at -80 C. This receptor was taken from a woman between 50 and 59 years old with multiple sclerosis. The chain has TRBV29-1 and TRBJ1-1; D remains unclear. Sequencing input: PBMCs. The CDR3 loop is CSAQNTEAFF. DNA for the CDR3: TGCAGCGCTCAGAACACTGAAGCTTTCTTT.